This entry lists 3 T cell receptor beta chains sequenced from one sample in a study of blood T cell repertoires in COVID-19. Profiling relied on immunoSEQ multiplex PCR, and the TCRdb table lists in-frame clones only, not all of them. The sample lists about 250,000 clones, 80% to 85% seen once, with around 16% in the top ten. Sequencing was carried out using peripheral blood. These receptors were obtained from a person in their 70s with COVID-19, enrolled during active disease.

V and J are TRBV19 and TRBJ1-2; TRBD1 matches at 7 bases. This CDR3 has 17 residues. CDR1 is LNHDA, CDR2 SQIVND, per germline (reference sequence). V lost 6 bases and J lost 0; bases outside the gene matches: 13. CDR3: CASSPGTAMLANYGYTF. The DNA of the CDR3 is TGTGCCAGTAGCCCCGGGACAGCGATGTTAGCTAACTATGGCTACACCTTC.

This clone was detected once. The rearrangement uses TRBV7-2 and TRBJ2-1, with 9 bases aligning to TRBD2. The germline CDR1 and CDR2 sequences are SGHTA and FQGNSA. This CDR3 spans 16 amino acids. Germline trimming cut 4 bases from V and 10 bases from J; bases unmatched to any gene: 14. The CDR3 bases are TGTGCCAGCAGCTGGGGGACTAGCAGCGGGACGGGGGAGCAGTTCTTC. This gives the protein CASSWGTSSGTGEQFF.

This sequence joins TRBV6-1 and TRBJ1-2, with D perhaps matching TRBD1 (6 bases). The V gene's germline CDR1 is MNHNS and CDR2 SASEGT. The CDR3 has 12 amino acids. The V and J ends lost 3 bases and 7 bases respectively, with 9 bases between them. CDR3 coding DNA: TGTGCCAGCAGTGAGGGGGCGGCTGGCTACACCTTC. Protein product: CASSEGAAGYTF.